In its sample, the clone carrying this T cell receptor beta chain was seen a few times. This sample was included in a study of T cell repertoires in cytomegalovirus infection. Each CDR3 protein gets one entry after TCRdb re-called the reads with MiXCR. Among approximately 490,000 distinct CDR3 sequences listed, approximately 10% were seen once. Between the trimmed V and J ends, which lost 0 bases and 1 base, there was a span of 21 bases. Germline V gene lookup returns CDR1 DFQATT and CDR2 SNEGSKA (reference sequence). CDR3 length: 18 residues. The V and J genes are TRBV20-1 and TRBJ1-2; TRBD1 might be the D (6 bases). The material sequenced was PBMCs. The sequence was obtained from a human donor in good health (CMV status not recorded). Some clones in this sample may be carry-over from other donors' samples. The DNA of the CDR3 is TGCAGTGCTAGAGACACCGGGTGGGACACAGTGATTAACTATGGCTACACCTTC. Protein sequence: CSARDTGWDTVINYGYTF.